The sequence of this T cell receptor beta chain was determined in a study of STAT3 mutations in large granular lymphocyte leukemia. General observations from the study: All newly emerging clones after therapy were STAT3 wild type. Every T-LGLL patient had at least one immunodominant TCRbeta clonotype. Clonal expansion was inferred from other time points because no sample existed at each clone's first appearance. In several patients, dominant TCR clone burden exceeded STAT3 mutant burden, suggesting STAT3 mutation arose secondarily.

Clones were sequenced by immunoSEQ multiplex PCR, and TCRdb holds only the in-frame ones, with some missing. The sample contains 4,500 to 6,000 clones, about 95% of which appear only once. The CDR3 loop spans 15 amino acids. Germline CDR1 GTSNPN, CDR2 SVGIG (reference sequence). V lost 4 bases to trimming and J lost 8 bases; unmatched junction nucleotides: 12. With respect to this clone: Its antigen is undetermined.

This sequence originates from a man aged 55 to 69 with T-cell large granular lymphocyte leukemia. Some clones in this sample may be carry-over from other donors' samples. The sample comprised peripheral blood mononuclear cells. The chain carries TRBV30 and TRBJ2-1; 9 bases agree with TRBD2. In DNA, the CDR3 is TGTGCCTGGAATCTGGCGGCTAGCGGGAAGGATGAGCAGTTCTTC. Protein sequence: CAWNLAASGKDEQFF.